This TCR beta chain derives from a study of blood T cell repertoires in COVID-19. Study details: Both acute and convalescent COVID-19 samples were obtained from the United States, Italy and Spain. T cells, B-cell-depleted T cells, or PBMCs supplied cDNA or gDNA.

Those enrolled, adults aged about 18 to 89 years, came from about two dozen US areas. In the authors' methods: Reference gene primer amplification in the assay estimated nucleated cell counts. This table comes from immunoSEQ multiplex PCR, and its TCRdb copy is limited to in-frame clones, with some not included. Clone size and V and J calls were adopted from that table, with D and trimming inferred from the DNA. Of about 370,000 clones listed, 85% to 90% are singletons. The CDR3 is made up of 12 amino acids. Germline V gene sequence: CDR1 SGHRS, CDR2 YFSETQ. Trimming took off 5 bases at V and 8 bases at J, with 11 bases between the two ends. The sample holds one count of this clone.

The material sequenced was PBMCs or T cells enriched from blood (not recorded which). The V gene is TRBV5-1, the J gene TRBJ2-1, with D maybe TRBD2 (6 bases). The receptor comes from a man aged 18 to 35 who had recovered from COVID-19. The CDR3 sequence is CASRRDADEQFF. The DNA of the CDR3 is TGCGCCAGCAGGCGGGACGCCGATGAGCAGTTCTTC.